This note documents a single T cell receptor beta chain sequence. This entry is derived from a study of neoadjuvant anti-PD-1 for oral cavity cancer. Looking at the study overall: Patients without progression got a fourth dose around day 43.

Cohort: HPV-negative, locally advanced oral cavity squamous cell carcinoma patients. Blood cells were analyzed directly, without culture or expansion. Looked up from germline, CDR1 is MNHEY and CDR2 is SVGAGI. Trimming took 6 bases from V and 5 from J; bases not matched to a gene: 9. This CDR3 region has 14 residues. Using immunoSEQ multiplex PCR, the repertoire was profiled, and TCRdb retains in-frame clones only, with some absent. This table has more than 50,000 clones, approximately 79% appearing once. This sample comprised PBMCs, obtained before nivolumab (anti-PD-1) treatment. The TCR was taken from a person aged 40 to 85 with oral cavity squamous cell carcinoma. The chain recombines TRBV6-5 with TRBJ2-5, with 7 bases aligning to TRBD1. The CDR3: CASRAPTGLETQYF. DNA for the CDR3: TGTGCCAGCAGAGCCCCGACAGGGCTTGAGACCCAGTACTTC.